This T cell receptor beta chain emerged from a study of cytomegalovirus exposure and HLA in healthy donors. Turning to the study itself: Earlier, fewer than 140 million unique TCR beta sequences were recovered from some 200 million T cells by an analysis. Of the donors genotyped, some 400 in all, around 77% fell in the Caucasian-associated ancestry cluster. Broader study findings: The only immune exposure information that was available was CMV serostatus. The classifier, whose performance was assessed in both the original and validation cohorts, reportedly diagnosed cytomegalovirus status with high specificity and sensitivity.

Deletions cut 5 bases from V and 9 bases from J, with 11 bases between. Germline V gene lookup returns CDR1 GTSNPN and CDR2 SVGIG (reference sequence). The CDR3 extends over 12 amino acids. As regards this clone: What it binds is unknown.

Primers: 60 Vbeta forward and 13 Jbeta reverse. The assay was immunoSEQ multiplex PCR, and TCRdb's table has in-frame clones only and misses some. Of 270,000 or so clones listed, about 90% are singletons. The rearrangement joins TRBV30 to TRBJ1-6, with D hard to call. This TCR was sampled from a girl between 2 and 10 years old in good health and CMV-seronegative. Material: PBMCs. The CDR3 protein is CAWGLVVSPLHF. The CDR3 DNA sequence: TGTGCCTGGGGACTGGTGGTTTCACCCCTCCACTTT.